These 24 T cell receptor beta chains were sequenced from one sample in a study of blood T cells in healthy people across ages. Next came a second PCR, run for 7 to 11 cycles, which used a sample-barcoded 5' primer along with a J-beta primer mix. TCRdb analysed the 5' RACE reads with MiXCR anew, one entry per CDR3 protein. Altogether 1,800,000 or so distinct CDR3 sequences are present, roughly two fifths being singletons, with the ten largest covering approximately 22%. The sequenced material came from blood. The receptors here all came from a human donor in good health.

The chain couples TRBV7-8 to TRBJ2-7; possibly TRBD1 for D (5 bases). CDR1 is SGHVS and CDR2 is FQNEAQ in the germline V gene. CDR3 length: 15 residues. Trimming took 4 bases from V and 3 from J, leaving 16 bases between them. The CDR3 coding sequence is TGTGCCAGCAGCTCCCTAGGTCAGGGCCACTACGAGCAGTACTTC. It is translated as CASSSLGQGHYEQYF. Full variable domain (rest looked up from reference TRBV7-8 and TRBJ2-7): GAGVSQSPRYKVAKRGQDVALRCDPISGHVSLFWYQQALGQGPEFLTYFQNEAQLDKSGLPSDRFFAERPEGSVSTLKIQRTQQEDSAVYLCASSSLGQGHYEQYFGPGTRLTVT.

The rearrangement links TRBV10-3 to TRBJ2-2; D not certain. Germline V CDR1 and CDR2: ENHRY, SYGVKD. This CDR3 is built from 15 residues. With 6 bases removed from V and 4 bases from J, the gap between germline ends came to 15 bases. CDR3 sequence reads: CAISSAVHATGELFF. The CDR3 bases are TGTGCCATCAGCTCTGCCGTCCATGCCACCGGGGAGCTGTTTTTT.

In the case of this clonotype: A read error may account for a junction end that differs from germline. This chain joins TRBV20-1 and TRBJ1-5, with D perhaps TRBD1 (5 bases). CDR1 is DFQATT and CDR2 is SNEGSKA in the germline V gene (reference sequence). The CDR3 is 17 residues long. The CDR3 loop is CSARDPLTGDSNHPQHF. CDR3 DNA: TGCAGTGCTAGAGATCCCCTAACGGGGGATAGCAATCACCCCCAGCATTTT.

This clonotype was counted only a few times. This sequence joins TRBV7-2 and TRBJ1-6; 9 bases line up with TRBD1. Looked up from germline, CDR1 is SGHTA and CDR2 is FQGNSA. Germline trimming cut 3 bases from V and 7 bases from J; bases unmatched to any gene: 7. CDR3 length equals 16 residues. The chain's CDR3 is CASSFEPGQGNSPLHF. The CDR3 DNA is TGTGCCAGCAGCTTTGAGCCGGGACAGGGAAATTCACCCCTCCACTTT.

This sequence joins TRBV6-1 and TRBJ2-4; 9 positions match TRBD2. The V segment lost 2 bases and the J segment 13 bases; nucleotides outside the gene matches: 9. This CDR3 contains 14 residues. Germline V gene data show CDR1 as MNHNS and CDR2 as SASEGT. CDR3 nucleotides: TGTGCCAGCAGTGAATCTGGGCTAGCGGGGAAGCAGTACTTC. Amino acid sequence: CASSESGLAGKQYF.

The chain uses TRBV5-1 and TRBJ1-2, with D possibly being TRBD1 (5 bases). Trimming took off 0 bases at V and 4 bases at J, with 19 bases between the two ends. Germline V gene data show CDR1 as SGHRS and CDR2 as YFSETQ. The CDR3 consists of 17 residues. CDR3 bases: TGCGCCAGCAGCTTGGGGGGAGCCGGGACGCTAGCCTATGGCTACACCTTC. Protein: CASSLGGAGTLAYGYTF.

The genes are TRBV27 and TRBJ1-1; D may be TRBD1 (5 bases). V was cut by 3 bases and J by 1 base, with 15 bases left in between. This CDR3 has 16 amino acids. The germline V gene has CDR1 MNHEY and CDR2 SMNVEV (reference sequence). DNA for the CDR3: TGTGCCAGCAGTTTGGGACTACCTGGGGGGAACACTGAAGCTTTCTTT. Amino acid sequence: CASSLGLPGGNTEAFF.

The CDR3 reads CSANPSSYNEQYF. The CDR3 DNA reads TGCAGTGCTAATCCGAGCTCCTACAATGAGCAGTACTTC. The chain employs TRBV20-1 and TRBJ2-1; no clear D gene. Near its end, the DNA agrees better with TRBJ2-7, so the J call may be wrong. Per germline, CDR1 DFQATT and CDR2 SNEGSKA (reference sequence). The CDR3 runs 13 residues.

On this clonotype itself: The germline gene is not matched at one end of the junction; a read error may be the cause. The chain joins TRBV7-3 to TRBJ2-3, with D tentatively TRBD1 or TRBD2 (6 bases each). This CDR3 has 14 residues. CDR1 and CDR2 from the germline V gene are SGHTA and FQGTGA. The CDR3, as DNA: TGTGTCAGCAGTCGTCGGGGGCCCACAGATACGCAGTATTTT. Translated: CVSSRRGPTDTQYF.

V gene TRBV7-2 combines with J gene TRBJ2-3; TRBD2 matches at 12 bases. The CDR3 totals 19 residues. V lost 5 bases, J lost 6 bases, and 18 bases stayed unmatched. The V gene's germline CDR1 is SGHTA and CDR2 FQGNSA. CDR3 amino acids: CASSVGFSSGGGSLDTQYF. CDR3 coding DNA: TGTGCCAGCAGCGTAGGGTTCTCTAGCGGGGGGGGGTCACTCGATACGCAGTATTTT.

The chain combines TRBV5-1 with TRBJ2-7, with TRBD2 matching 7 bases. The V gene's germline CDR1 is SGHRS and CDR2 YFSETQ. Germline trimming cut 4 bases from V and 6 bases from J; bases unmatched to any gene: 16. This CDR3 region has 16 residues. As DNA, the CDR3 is TGCGCCAGCAGCAAAACTCCCCGCGGGGGTTCGGGCGAGCAGTACTTC. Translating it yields CASSKTPRGGSGEQYF.

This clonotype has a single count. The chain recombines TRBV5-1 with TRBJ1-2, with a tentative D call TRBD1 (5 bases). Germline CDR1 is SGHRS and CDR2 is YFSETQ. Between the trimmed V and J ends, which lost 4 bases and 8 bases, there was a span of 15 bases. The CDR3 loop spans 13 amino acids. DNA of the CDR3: TGCGCCAGCAGCCCAGCGGGGCGGGGAGGCTACACCTTC. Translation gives CASSPAGRGGYTF. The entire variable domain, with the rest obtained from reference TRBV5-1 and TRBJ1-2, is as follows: KAGVTQTPRYLIKTRGQQVTLSCSPISGHRSVSWYQQTPGQGLQFLFEYFSETQRNKGNFPGRFSGRQFSNSRSEMNVSTLELGDSALYLCASSPAGRGGYTFGSGTRLTVV.

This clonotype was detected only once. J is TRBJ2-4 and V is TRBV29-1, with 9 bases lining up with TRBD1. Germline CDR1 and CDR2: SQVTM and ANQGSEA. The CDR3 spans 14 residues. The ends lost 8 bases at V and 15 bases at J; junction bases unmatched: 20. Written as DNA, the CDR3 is TGCAGCTTCCTGAATATCGACAGGGGGTTGTCATTGTACTTC. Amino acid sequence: CSFLNIDRGLSLYF.

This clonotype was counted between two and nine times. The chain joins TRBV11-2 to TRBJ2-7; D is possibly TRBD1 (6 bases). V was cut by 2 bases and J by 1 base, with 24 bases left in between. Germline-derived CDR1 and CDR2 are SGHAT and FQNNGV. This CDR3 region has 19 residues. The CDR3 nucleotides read TGTGCCAGCAGCTTAACGCGGCAGGGGTCACTGAGGAGATCCTACGAGCAGTACTTC. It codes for CASSLTRQGSLRRSYEQYF.

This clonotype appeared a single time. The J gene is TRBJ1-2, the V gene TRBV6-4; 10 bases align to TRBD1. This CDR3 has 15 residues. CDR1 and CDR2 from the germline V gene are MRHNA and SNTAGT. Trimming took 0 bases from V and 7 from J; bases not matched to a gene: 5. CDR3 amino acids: CASSDSSRDRGGYTF. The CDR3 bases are TGTGCCAGCAGTGACTCGAGTCGGGACAGGGGTGGCTACACCTTC.

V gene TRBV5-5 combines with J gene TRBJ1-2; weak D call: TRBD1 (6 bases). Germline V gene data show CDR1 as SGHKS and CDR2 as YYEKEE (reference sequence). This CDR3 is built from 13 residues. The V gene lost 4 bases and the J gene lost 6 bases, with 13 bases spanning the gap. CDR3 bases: TGTGCCAGCAGCCCGCGGACAGAACATGGCTACACCTTC. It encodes CASSPRTEHGYTF.

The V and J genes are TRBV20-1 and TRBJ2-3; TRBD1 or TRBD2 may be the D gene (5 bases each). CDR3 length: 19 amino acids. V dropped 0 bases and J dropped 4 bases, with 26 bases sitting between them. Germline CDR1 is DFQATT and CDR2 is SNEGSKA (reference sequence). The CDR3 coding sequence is TGCAGTGCTAGAGACTTCTGGACTGAAGGGCAGGGTCGTTCAGATACGCAGTATTTT. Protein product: CSARDFWTEGQGRSDTQYF.

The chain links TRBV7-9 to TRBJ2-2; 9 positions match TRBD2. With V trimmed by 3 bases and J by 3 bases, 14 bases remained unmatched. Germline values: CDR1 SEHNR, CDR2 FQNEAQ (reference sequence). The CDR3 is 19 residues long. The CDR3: CASSLGGLALRADTGELFF. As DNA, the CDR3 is TGTGCCAGCAGCTTGGGGGGACTAGCTTTACGGGCCGACACCGGGGAGCTGTTTTTT. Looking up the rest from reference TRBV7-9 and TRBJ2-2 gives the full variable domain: DTGVSQNPRHKITKRGQNVTFRCDPISEHNRLYWYRQTLGQGPEFLTYFQNEAQLEKSRLLSDRFSAERPKGSFSTLEIQRTEQGDSAMYLCASSLGGLALRADTGELFFGEGSRLTVL.

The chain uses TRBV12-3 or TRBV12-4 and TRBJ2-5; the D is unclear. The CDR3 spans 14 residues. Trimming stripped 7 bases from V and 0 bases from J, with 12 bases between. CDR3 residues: CASTSPRDQETQYF. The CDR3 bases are TGTGCCAGCACTTCCCCAAGGGACCAAGAGACCCAGTACTTC.

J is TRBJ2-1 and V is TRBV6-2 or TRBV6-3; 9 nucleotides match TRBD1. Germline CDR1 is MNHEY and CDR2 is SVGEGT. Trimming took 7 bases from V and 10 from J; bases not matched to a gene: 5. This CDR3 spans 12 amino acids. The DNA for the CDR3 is TGTGCCAGCAATACAGGGGGCATGGAGCAGTTCTTC. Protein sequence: CASNTGGMEQFF.

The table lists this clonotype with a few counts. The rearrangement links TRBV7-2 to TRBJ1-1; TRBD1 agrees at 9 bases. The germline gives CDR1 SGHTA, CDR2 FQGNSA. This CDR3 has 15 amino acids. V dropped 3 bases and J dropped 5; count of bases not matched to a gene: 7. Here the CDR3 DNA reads TGTGCCAGCAGCTTCACGGGACAGGGAGGGACTGAAGCTTTCTTT. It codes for CASSFTGQGGTEAFF.

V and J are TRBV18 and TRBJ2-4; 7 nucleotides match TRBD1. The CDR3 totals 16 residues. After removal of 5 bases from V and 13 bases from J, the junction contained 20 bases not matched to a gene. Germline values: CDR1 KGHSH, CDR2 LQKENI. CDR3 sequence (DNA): TGTGCCAGCTCATCAGACCGGGACAGAGGATACAATGAGCAGTACTTC. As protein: CASSSDRDRGYNEQYF.

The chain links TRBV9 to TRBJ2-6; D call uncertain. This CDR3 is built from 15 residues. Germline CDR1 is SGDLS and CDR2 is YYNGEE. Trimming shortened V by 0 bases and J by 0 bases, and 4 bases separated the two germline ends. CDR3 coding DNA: TGTGCCAGCAGCGTAGTGGACTCTGGGGCCAACGTCCTGACTTTC. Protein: CASSVVDSGANVLTF.

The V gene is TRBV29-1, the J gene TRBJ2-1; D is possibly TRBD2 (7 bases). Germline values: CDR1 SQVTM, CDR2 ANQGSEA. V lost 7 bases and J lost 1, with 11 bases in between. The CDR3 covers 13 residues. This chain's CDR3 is CSAGGASYNEQFF. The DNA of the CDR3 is TGCAGCGCTGGGGGGGCTTCCTACAATGAGCAGTTCTTC.